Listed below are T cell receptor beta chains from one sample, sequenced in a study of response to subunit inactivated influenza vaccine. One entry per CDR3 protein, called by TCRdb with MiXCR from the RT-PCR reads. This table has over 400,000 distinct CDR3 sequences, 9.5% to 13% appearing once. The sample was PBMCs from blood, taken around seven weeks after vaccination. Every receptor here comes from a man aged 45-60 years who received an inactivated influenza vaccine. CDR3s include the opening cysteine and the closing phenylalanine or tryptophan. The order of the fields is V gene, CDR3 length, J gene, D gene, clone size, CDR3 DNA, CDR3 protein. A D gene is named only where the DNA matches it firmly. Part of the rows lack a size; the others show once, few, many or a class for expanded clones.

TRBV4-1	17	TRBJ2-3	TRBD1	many	TGCGCCAGCAGCCAAGAACAGGGGGACAGGGGTACAGATACGCAGTATTTT	CASSQEQGDRGTDTQYF
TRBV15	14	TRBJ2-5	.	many	TGTGCCACCAGCGGACCGACCTCCAGAGAGACCCAGTACTTC	CATSGPTSRETQYF
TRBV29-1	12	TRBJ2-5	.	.	TGCAGCGGCGGACGGTACCAAGAGACCCAGTACTTC	CSGGRYQETQYF
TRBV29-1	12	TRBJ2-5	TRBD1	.	TGCAGCGTTGAAAGGGTGGACAGGGTCAGGGACTTC	CSVERVDRVRDF
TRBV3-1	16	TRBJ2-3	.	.	TGTGCCAGCAGCCAAGAGTCCGGGAGAGCGTTAGATACGCAGTATTTT	CASSQESGRALDTQYF
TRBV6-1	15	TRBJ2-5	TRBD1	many	TGTGCCAGCAGTGAAGGGGACAGGGAGAAAGAGACCCAGTACTTC	CASSEGDREKETQYF
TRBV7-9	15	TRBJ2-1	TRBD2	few	TGTGCCAGCAGCAAAAGCGGGGCCGAAAGGCATGAGCAGTTCTTC	CASSKSGAERHEQFF
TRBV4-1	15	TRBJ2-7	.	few	TGCGCCAGCAGCCAGCAGGGTTCCCTCTCCTACGAGCAGTACTTC	CASSQQGSLSYEQYF
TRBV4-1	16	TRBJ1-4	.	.	TGCGCCAGCAGCCAAGATTCAGACCCAACTAATGAAAAACTGTTTTTT	CASSQDSDPTNEKLFF
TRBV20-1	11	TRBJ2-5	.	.	TGCAGTGCTGTTGGGGGAGAGACCCAGTACTTC	CSAVGGETQYF
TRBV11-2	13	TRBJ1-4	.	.	TGTGCCAGCAGCTTAGGCGACCTAGAAAAACTGTTTTTT	CASSLGDLEKLFF
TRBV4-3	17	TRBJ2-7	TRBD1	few	TGCGCCAGCAGCCAAGATTTGGTGGCAGGGACAGGGGGCTTGCAGTACTTC	CASSQDLVAGTGGLQYF
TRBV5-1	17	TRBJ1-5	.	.	TGCGCCAGCAGATCTCCCGAGACAGATGATAGCAATCAGCCCCAGCATTTT	CASRSPETDDSNQPQHF
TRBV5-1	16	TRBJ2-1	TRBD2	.	TGCGCCAGCAGCTTGGGACTAGCGGGACTGTTCAATGAGCAGTTCTTC	CASSLGLAGLFNEQFF
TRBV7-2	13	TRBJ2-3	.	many	TGTGCCAGCAGCTACACTGCAACAGATACGCAGTATTTT	CASSYTATDTQYF
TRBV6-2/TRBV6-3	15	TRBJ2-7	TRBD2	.	TGTGCCAGCAGCCCTCCCACTAGCGGGGTCTACGAGCAGTACTTC	CASSPPTSGVYEQYF
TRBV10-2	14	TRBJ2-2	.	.	TGCGCCAGCATGGGTTTAACGAACACCGGGGAGCTGTTTTTT	CASMGLTNTGELFF
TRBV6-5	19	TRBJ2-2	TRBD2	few	TGTGCCAGCAGTTACTCCTTTTCTAGCGGGGGTCGTCGCACCGGGGAGCTGTTTTTT	CASSYSFSSGGRRTGELFF
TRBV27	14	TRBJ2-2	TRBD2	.	TGTGCCACCAAAGCGGGAGTAGACACCGGGGAGCTGTTTTTT	CATKAGVDTGELFF
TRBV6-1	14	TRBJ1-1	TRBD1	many	TGTGCCAGCAGCTGGGACAGGCCAAACACTGAAGCTTTCTTT	CASSWDRPNTEAFF
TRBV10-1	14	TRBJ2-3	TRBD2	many	TGCGCCAGCAGTGAGACCGGGGGGACAGATACGCAGTATTTT	CASSETGGTDTQYF
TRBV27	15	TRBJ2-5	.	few	TGTGCCAGCAGTTCAATAACCACGGGCCGGGAGACCCAGTACTTC	CASSSITTGRETQYF
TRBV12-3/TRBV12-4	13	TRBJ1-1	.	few	TGTGCCAGCAGTTTTGTAGTCAACACTGAAGCTTTCTTT	CASSFVVNTEAFF
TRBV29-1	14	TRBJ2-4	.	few	TGCAGCGTGCTGCAGGGGCTAGCCAAAAACATTCAGTACTTC	CSVLQGLAKNIQYF
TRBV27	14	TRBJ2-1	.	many	TGTGCCAGCAGTAGACCCGGGACATACAATGAGCAGTTCTTC	CASSRPGTYNEQFF
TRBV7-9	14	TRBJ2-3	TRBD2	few	TGTGCCAGCGGTAGCGGGAGGGGGACAGATACGCAGTATTTT	CASGSGRGTDTQYF
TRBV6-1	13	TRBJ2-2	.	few	TGTGCCAGCAGCCCCCGGGGGAGCGGGGAGCTGTTTTTT	CASSPRGSGELFF
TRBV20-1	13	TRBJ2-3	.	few	TGCAGCGAACAGCAGCGGGCGACAGATACGCAGTATTTT	CSEQQRATDTQYF
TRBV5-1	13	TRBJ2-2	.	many	TGCGCCAGCAGGGCCTCGAACACCGGGGAGCTGTTTTTT	CASRASNTGELFF
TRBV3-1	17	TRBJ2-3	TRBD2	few	TGTGCCAGCAGCCAAGTCCCAGGGACTATATACACAGATACGCAGTATTTT	CASSQVPGTIYTDTQYF
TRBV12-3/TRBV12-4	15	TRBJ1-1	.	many	TGTGCCAGCACTCGGGACCACCGGGGGAACACTGAAGCTTTCTTT	CASTRDHRGNTEAFF
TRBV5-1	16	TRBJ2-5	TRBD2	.	TGCGCCAGCAGCGGCGGGACTAGCGGAGCAAGTAAGACCCAGTACTTC	CASSGGTSGASKTQYF
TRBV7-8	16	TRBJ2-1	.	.	TGTGCCAGCAGCACCAGGGGAGGGGGATCCTACAATGAGCAGTTCTTC	CASSTRGGGSYNEQFF
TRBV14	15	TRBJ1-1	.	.	TGTGCCAGCAGCCAAGATCTGGACGACCCTTTCGGAGCTTTCTTT	CASSQDLDDPFGAFF
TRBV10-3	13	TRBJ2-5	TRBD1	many	TGTGCCATCAAGGGGACAGAGCAAGAGACCCAGTACTTC	CAIKGTEQETQYF
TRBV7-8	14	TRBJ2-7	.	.	TGTGCCAGCAGCTTAGCCCGGATGCTCCACGAGCAGTACTTC	CASSLARMLHEQYF
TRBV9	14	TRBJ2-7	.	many	TGTGCCAGCAGCGTAGGTACTAGCAGGGACGAGCAGTACTTC	CASSVGTSRDEQYF
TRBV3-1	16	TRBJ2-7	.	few	TGTGCCAGCAGCCAAGTCATCGGGGGCCGAAGCTACGAGCAGTACTTC	CASSQVIGGRSYEQYF
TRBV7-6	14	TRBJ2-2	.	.	TGTGCCAGCAGCTTATGGCATTCCACCGGGGAGCTGTTTTTT	CASSLWHSTGELFF
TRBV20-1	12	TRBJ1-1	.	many	TGCAGTGCTAGAAGGCAGGACACTGAAGCTTTCTTT	CSARRQDTEAFF
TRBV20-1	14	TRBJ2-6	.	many	TGCAGTGCTGCCAAACGACTTGGGGCCAACGTCCTGACTTTC	CSAAKRLGANVLTF
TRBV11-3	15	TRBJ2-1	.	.	TGTGCCAGCAGCCAGGGACGGAACTCCTACAATGAGCAGTTCTTC	CASSQGRNSYNEQFF
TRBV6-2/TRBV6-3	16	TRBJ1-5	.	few	TGTGCCAGCAGTCCCCCCCGGACTTTGAGCAATCAGCCCCAGCATTTT	CASSPPRTLSNQPQHF
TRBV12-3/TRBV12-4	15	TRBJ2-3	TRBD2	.	TGTGCCAGCAGGTCTAGCGGGAGGGCCTCAGATACGCAGTATTTT	CASRSSGRASDTQYF
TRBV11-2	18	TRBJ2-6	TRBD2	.	TGTGCCAGCAGCTCCCGCCGGGGGGGGGGCCCTGGGGTCAACGTCCTGACTTTC	CASSSRRGGGPGVNVLTF
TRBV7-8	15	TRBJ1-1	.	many	TGTGCCAGCGGTACTGAGGCCAGCCTGAACACTGAAGCTTTCTTT	CASGTEASLNTEAFF
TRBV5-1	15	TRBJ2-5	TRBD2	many	TGCGCCAGCAGCAGCCTAGCGGGACCCCAAGAGACCCAGTACTTC	CASSSLAGPQETQYF
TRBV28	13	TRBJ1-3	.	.	TGTGCCAGCAAGGGACTCTCTGGAAACACCATATATTTT	CASKGLSGNTIYF
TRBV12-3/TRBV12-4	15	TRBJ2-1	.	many	TGTGCCAGCAGCCTAGAGTCGCAAGGGTACAATGAGCAGTTCTTC	CASSLESQGYNEQFF